This T cell receptor (beta chain) was profiled in a study of beta chain features in type 1 diabetes. General study findings and limits: The naive, central memory and Treg TCRB repertoires looked more alike in patients than they did in healthy donors.

There are 15 residues in the CDR3. Germline assignment: CDR1 SNHLY and CDR2 FYNNEI. V was cut by 3 bases and J by 0 bases, with 9 bases left in between. Sorted populations all exceeded 98% purity. With regard to this clone: As yet, its antigen is unknown.

Expressed TCRB transcripts got sequenced, as all isolated RNA was reverse transcribed. The method was immunoSEQ multiplex PCR; TCRdb's version includes in-frame clones alone and lacks a portion of them. The sample lists a few hundred thousand clones, approximately 10% occurring once. The sequence came from a young woman in good health. This rearrangement joins TRBV2 to TRBJ1-5; D unclear. The material sequenced was naive CD4+ T cells from blood. The CDR3 region is CASSETEYSNQPQHF. The CDR3, as DNA: TGTGCCAGCAGTGAGACGGAGTATAGCAATCAGCCCCAGCATTTT.